This paragraph reports one TCR beta chain. A single count supports this clone. Its target antigen remains unknown. No per-base quality is available; no much larger clone lies one base away. Synthetic TCR analog templates were spiked into each PCR to estimate absolute template abundance from read counts. Using the immunoSEQ assay, TCRbeta CDR3 regions were amplified from genomic DNA with bias-controlled V and J gene primers. Sequencing of rearranged TCRbeta segments was performed at approximately 20X coverage. For the original study's pipeline: Sequencing errors were corrected by clustering and CDR3s were annotated against IMGT to assign V, D and J genes. Only productive TCRbeta rearrangements were used in downstream analyses, excluding out-of-frame or stop-codon sequences. To compute clonality, Shannon entropy was normalized by the log of the number of unique productive sequences and then subtracted from one. Fisher's exact test with Benjamini-Hochberg correction, using a cutoff of adjusted p below 0.01, was how clones that differed between time points or between blood and tumor were identified. In its TCRdb copy, this immuneACCESS table keeps in-frame sequences only and misses some clones. Where compared with another copy, unresolved V genes explain less than half of these, and the others have no known cause. V, J and clone size reflect that table, while D and trimming were determined from the DNA. The sample yields around 130,000 clones; approximately 84% were counted once. The ten most abundant clones make up 2.5% to 4% of the sample.

The time point tag for this specimen amounts to: pretreatment peripheral blood. A cohort of around 29 patients with locally advanced or metastatic urothelial carcinoma, treated at Memorial Sloan Kettering on a trial protocol, was included. Peripheral blood mononuclear cells were collected pretreatment and during treatment, with between 1 and 8 total time points obtained per patient. The Qiagen DNeasy Blood extraction kit was used to purify genomic DNA from total PBMCs and from tumor samples. PBMCs were collected pretreatment and during treatment, and were isolated and stored as previously described. This sample was included in a study of PD-L1 blockade in urothelial cancer (dated by TCRdb to about 2017). In terms of the full investigation: All patients started therapy in the mid-2010s and received atezolizumab 1,200 mg intravenously every 3 weeks. Pretreatment blood TCR-seq was available for nearly 30 patients, at least one posttreatment blood collection was obtained for 25 or so patients, and tumor TCR-seq was available for 25 or so patients. An ECOG performance status of 0 or 1 was recorded for the patients, and 0 to 3 prior chemotherapy regimens had been received by the patients. Durable clinical benefit was achieved by nine patients and was not achieved by 20 patients. About 90% of the roughly 29 patients were identified as males with urothelial cancer of bladder origin, and a prior smoking history was reported by 18 of 29 patients. Blood samples were analyzed 3 weeks after the start of treatment (second dose) and 6 weeks after the start of treatment. Blood samples yielded a median of about 150,000 T cells and tens of thousands of unique TCRs, with median clonality roughly 0.082. Durable clinical benefit was defined as a progression-free survival longer than 6 months, and TCR features were additionally tested against progression-free survival and overall survival. In the same patients who had TCR sequencing, pretreatment tumors also underwent whole exome sequencing and RNA sequencing. Somatic, immune and clinical correlates of response to PD-L1 blockade with atezolizumab in urothelial cancer were the focus of an exploratory multi-omic analysis. TCR sequencing covered pretreatment tumor samples and matched, serially collected peripheral blood taken before and after atezolizumab treatment. Results the study describes overall, beyond this receptor: Improved progression-free and overall survival was associated with having pretreatment peripheral blood TCR clonality below the median. Greater expansion of tumor-associated TCR clones in peripheral blood 3 weeks after the start of treatment was observed in patients with durable benefit (n of about 24, p = 0.022). Because of the small sample size (n ≈ 29) and the many exploratory analyses performed, the results are intended to be regarded as hypothesis-generating.

Via the germline V gene, CDR1 is SGHTA and CDR2 FQGNSA. From its cysteine to its phenylalanine, the CDR3 spans 16 amino acids. Of all the DNA, just the CDR3 is kept, 48 bases in frame from base 1. The junction shows trimming of 1 base on V and 4 bases on J, plus 16 bases between the germline ends. The V gene is TRBV7-2 and the J gene is TRBJ1-2, with no confidently assigned D gene. This specimen consisted of PBMCs, obtained around atezolizumab (anti-PD-L1) treatment. This clonotype was sampled from a man aged 50 or older with urothelial cancer. The DNA sequence follows: TGTGCCAGCAGCTTAGTCGCAGGCCAAACTCCCTATGGCTACACCTTC. It specifies CASSLVAGQTPYGYTF.